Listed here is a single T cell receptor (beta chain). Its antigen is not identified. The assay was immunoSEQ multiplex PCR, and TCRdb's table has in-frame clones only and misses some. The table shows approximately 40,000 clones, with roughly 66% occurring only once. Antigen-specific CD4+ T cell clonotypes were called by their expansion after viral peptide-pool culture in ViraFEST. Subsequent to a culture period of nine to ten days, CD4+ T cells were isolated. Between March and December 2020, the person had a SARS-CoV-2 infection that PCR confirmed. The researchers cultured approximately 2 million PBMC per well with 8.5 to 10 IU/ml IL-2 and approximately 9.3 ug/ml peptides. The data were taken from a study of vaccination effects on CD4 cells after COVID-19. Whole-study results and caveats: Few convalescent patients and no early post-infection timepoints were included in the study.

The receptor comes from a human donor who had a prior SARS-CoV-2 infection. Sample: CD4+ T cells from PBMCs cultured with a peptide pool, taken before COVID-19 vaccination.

The CDR3 DNA sequence: TGCGCCAGCAGCCAAGAGGGGGACAGCCAAGAGACCCAGTACTTC. Translation gives CASSQEGDSQETQYF. This rearrangement joins TRBV4-3 to TRBJ2-5; 7 nucleotides align to TRBD1. The CDR3 loop spans 15 amino acids. CDR1 is LGHNA and CDR2 is YSLEER in the germline V gene. Trimming cost V 0 bases and J 1 base; bases outside gene matches: 2.